A single sample is the source of the 18 T cell receptor beta chains below, sequenced in a study of cytomegalovirus exposure and HLA in healthy donors. Using immunoSEQ multiplex PCR, the repertoire was profiled, and TCRdb retains in-frame clones only, with some absent. The profile covers more than 35,000 clones, with over 85% appearing a single time and more than 2.5% taken by the ten largest. Sequenced sample: PBMCs. The receptors derive from a man aged 18-30 years in good health and CMV-seronegative.

J is TRBJ2-7 and V is TRBV6-5; the match to TRBD2 covers 11 bases. CDR1 and CDR2 from the germline V gene are MNHEY and SVGAGI. CDR3 length: 14 amino acids. V lost 6 bases, J lost 5 bases, and 6 bases stayed unmatched. CDR3 sequence: CASSPLAGGNEQYF. CDR3 coding DNA: TGTGCCAGCAGCCCCCTAGCGGGAGGCAACGAGCAGTACTTC.

This chain joins TRBV5-4 and TRBJ2-3, with a tentative D call TRBD2 (7 bases). Germline CDR1 SGHNT, CDR2 YYREEE (reference sequence). V dropped 0 bases and J dropped 3 bases, with 14 bases sitting between them. The CDR3 totals 16 residues. In nucleotides, the CDR3 is TGTGCCAGCAGCTTGGATGGGGGGGCACGAACAGATACGCAGTATTTT. Its protein is CASSLDGGARTDTQYF.

The gene calls are TRBV11-3 and TRBJ2-5, with a weak D call TRBD2 (7 bases). The ends were cut back, 3 bases at V and 2 bases at J, with 22 bases in the middle. The CDR3 consists of 18 residues. The V gene's germline CDR1 is SGHNT and CDR2 YENEEA. The chain's CDR3 is CASSLGLSGGGRQETQYF. The CDR3 DNA is TGTGCCAGCAGCTTGGGTTTATCGGGGGGCGGTCGACAAGAGACCCAGTACTTC.

V gene TRBV6-5 combines with J gene TRBJ1-5; a possible D gene is TRBD1 (6 bases). The CDR3 spans 14 residues. CDR1 and CDR2 from the germline V gene are MNHEY and SVGAGI. V shed 8 bases and J shed 4 bases, with 15 bases lying between them. The CDR3 reads CASSRGGFNQPQHF. CDR3 coding DNA: TGTGCCAGCTCACGAGGGGGTTTTAATCAGCCCCAGCATTTT.

V gene TRBV6-1 combines with J gene TRBJ1-5, with D possibly being TRBD1 (5 bases). The CDR3 covers 13 residues. V lost 4 bases and J lost 6, with 10 bases in between. Per the germline V gene, CDR1 is MNHNS and CDR2 is SASEGT. CDR3 DNA sequence: TGTGCCAGCAGTGGGGGGGAGGCTCAGCCCCAGCATTTT. Its protein is CASSGGEAQPQHF.

The gene calls are TRBV4-1 and TRBJ2-5, with a tentative D call TRBD2 (6 bases). Germline CDR1 reads MGHRA; CDR2 reads YSYEKL. V was pared by 2 bases and J by 4 bases, with 14 bases between. This CDR3 has 15 residues. The CDR3 DNA reads as TGCGCCAGCAGCCAATACAGAGGGGAGGCAGAGACCCAGTACTTC. This gives the protein CASSQYRGEAETQYF.

With respect to this clone: One end of the junction fails to match germline, which may point to a read error. V is TRBV7-7 and J is TRBJ2-1, with TRBD2 as a possible D gene (6 bases). The CDR3 loop spans 16 amino acids. Germline V lookup: CDR1 SSHAT, CDR2 FNYEAQ (reference sequence). CDR3 in DNA: TGTGCTAGCAGCTTGCACGGAGGGAGCTCCTACAATGAGCAGTTCTTC. It yields the protein CASSLHGGSSYNEQFF.

The chain carries TRBV7-3 and TRBJ1-2; D is unresolved. CDR1 is SGHTA and CDR2 is FQGTGA in the germline V gene. V was clipped by 0 bases and J by 1 base, with 6 bases between them. This CDR3 spans 14 amino acids. CDR3 region: CASSLTRGNYGYTF. In DNA form, the CDR3 reads TGTGCCAGCAGCTTAACGCGGGGTAACTATGGCTACACCTTC. Based on the CDR3 plus reference TRBV7-3 and TRBJ1-2, the full variable domain is GAGVSQTPSNKVTEKGKYVELRCDPISGHTALYWYRQSLGQGPEFLIYFQGTGAADDSGLPNDRFFAVRPEGSVSTLKIQRTERGDSAVYLCASSLTRGNYGYTFGSGTRLTVV.

This chain joins TRBV18 and TRBJ2-2, with no clear D. CDR3 length: 13 amino acids. The V and J ends lost 3 bases and 8 bases respectively, with 10 bases between them. Looked up from germline, CDR1 is KGHSH and CDR2 is LQKENI. In DNA form, the CDR3 reads TGTGCCAGCTCACCGCCTAGAGGAGGGGAGCTGTTTTTT. This sequence encodes CASSPPRGGELFF.

The chain couples TRBV5-6 to TRBJ2-7; the D gene is possibly TRBD2 (7 bases). The CDR3 spans 15 residues. Germline CDR1 and CDR2: SGHDT and YYEEEE. With 4 bases removed from V and 4 bases from J, the gap between germline ends came to 18 bases. CDR3 loop: CASSEGGAWVYEQYF. The CDR3 DNA follows: TGTGCCAGCAGCGAGGGGGGGGCCTGGGTATACGAGCAGTACTTC. Supplemented by reference TRBV5-6 and TRBJ2-7, the full variable domain reads DAGVTQSPTHLIKTRGQQVTLRCSPKSGHDTVSWYQQALGQGPQFIFQYYEEEERQRGNFPDRFSGHQFPNYSSELNVNALLLGDSALYLCASSEGGAWVYEQYFGPGTRLTVT.

The chain combines TRBV28 with TRBJ2-6; 9 nucleotides agree with TRBD1. The CDR3 length is 20 residues. The V gene's germline CDR1 is MDHEN and CDR2 SYDVKM. V was clipped by 1 base and J by 0 bases; unmatched bases: 10. CDR3 residues: CASSLFYGTGSYSGANVLTF. CDR3 DNA sequence: TGTGCCAGCAGTTTATTTTATGGGACAGGGAGCTACTCTGGGGCCAACGTCCTGACTTTC.

As concerns this clone: An end of the junction differs from the germline gene, which may be a read error. The V and J genes are TRBV7-7 and TRBJ2-5, with D perhaps TRBD2 (5 bases). This CDR3 contains 14 residues. Germline assignment: CDR1 SSHAT and CDR2 FNYEAQ (reference sequence). The CDR3 region is CASSEGPSGETQYF. CDR3 DNA sequence: TGTGCTAGCAGCGAGGGCCCTTCGGGGGAGACCCAGTACTTC. The full variable domain, completed using reference TRBV7-7 and TRBJ2-5, is GAGVSQSPRYKVTKRGQDVTLRCDPISSHATLYWYQQALGQGPEFLTYFNYEAQPDKSGLPSDRFSAERPEGSISTLTIQRTEQRDSAMYRCASSEGPSGETQYFGPGTRLLVL.

The chain employs TRBV7-5 and TRBJ2-1; the table's D call TRBD1 went unverified against the DNA. TRBV7-5 is annotated as a pseudogene. This CDR3 has 11 residues. CDR3 in amino acids: CVRRGVNEQFF. CDR3 coding DNA: TGTGTCAGAAGAGGGGTCAATGAGCAGTTCTTC.

This clone was counted a single time. This sequence joins TRBV23-1 and TRBJ2-3, with TRBD1 identical over 12 bases. Being an ORF, TRBV23-1 has a function that is uncertain. With 2 bases clipped from V and 4 bases from J, the junction kept 10 bases outside the gene matches. This CDR3 comprises 18 residues. This chain's CDR3 is CASSQTQIRDRGPDTQYF. CDR3 in DNA: TGCGCCAGCAGTCAAACCCAGATCCGGGACAGGGGGCCAGATACGCAGTATTTT.

This clone was detected once. The chain combines TRBV5-1 with TRBJ2-1, with 8 bases lining up with TRBD2. CDR3 length equals 16 residues. Germline lookup yields CDR1 SGHRS and CDR2 YFSETQ. The J segment lost 2 bases and the V segment lost 0 bases, leaving 4 bases of the junction unmatched. CDR3 DNA sequence: TGCGCCAGCAGCTTGGAACTAGCGGTTACCTACAATGAGCAGTTCTTC. Protein: CASSLELAVTYNEQFF.

This chain connects TRBV27 to TRBJ2-1; TRBD1 aligns across 10 bases. The CDR3 extends over 14 amino acids. Germline V gene data show CDR1 as MNHEY and CDR2 as SMNVEV (reference sequence). V shed 5 bases, J shed 9 bases, and the junction held 7 bases outside the gene matches. CDR3 bases: TGTGCCAGCAGTCCGCGGACAGGGGGGGGTGAGCAGTTCTTC. The encoded protein is CASSPRTGGGEQFF.

The rearrangement links TRBV5-5 to TRBJ1-6; 7 bases are a match to TRBD1. The CDR3 is 17 residues long. The V and J ends lost 3 bases and 1 base, in that order; junction bases with no gene match: 7. The germline V gene encodes CDR1 SGHKS and CDR2 YYEKEE (reference sequence). CDR3 sequence (DNA): TGTGCCAGCAGCTGGGGGACAGTCGGGTCCTATAATTCACCCCTCCACTTT. It specifies CASSWGTVGSYNSPLHF.

The table lists this clone with a count of one. The chain is built from TRBV18 and TRBJ1-1, with 9 bases identical to TRBD1. V trimming: 1 base; J trimming: 1 base; junction bases outside the gene matches: 7. Germline V gene lookup returns CDR1 KGHSH and CDR2 LQKENI. The CDR3 is 17 amino acids. The CDR3 nucleotides read TGTGCCAGCTCACCACAGAGTTTGGGACAGGGGAACACTGAAGCTTTCTTT. It translates to CASSPQSLGQGNTEAFF.